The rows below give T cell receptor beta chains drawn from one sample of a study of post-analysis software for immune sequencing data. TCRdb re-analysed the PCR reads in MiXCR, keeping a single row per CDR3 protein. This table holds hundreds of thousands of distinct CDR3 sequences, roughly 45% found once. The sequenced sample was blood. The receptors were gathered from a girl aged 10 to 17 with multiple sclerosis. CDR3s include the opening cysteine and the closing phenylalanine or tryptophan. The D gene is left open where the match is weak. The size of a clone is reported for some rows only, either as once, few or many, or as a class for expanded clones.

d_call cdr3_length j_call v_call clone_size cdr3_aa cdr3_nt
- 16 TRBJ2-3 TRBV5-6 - CASSSAGRTSTDTQYF TGTGCCAGCAGCTCTGCGGGACGGACTAGCACAGATACGCAGTATTTT
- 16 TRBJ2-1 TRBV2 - CASRERGTQSYNEQFF TGTGCCAGCAGGGAGCGCGGGACACAATCCTACAATGAGCAGTTCTTC
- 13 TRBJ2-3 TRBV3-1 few CASSQDVTDTQYF TGTGCCAGCAGCCAAGACGTAACAGATACGCAGTATTTT
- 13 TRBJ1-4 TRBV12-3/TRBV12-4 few CASSFLRGEKLFF TGTGCCAGCAGTTTTCTACGGGGTGAAAAACTGTTTTTT
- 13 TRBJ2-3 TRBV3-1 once CASSQDQGHTQYF TGTGCCAGCAGCCAAGACCAGGGGCATACGCAGTATTTT
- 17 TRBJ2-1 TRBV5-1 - CASSLWRGRVPYNEQFF TGCGCCAGCAGCTTGTGGAGGGGGCGCGTACCCTACAATGAGCAGTTCTTC
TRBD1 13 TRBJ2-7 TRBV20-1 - CSAKGTGVYEQYF TGCAGTGCTAAAGGGACAGGGGTCTACGAGCAGTACTTC
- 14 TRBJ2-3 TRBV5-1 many CASSLRQGTDTQYF TGCGCCAGCAGCTTGAGACAGGGCACAGATACGCAGTATTTT
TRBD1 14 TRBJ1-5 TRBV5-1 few CASRRQGSNQPQHF TGCGCCAGCAGACGACAGGGTAGCAATCAGCCCCAGCATTTT
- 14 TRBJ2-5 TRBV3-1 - CASSQDPGEKTQYF TGTGCCAGCAGCCAAGATCCAGGGGAGAAGACCCAGTACTTC
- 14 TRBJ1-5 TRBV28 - CASSQGRDSQPQHF TGTGCCAGCAGTCAGGGGAGGGACTCGCAGCCCCAGCATTTT
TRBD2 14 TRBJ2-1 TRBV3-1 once CASRVTSGNNEQFF TGTGCCAGCAGGGTTACTAGCGGGAACAATGAGCAGTTCTTC
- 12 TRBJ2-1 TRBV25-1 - CASSDGGYEQFF TGTGCCAGCAGTGACGGAGGCTACGAGCAGTTCTTC
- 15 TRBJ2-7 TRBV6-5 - CASSYSGGLAYEQYF TGTGCCAGCAGTTACTCTGGGGGCCTAGCCTACGAGCAGTACTTC
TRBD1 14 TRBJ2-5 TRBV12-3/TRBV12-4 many CASSTRQGRETQYF TGTGCCAGCAGTACCCGACAGGGTCGAGAGACCCAGTACTTC
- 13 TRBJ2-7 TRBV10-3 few CAISPGDPYEQYF TGTGCCATCAGTCCAGGGGACCCATACGAGCAGTACTTC
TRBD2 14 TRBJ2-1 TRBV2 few CAKTSGSIYNEQFF TGTGCCAAGACTAGCGGGAGCATCTACAATGAGCAGTTCTTC
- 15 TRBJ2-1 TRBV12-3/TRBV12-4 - CASSLFPGEGNEQFF TGTGCCAGCAGTTTATTCCCGGGAGAGGGCAATGAGCAGTTCTTC